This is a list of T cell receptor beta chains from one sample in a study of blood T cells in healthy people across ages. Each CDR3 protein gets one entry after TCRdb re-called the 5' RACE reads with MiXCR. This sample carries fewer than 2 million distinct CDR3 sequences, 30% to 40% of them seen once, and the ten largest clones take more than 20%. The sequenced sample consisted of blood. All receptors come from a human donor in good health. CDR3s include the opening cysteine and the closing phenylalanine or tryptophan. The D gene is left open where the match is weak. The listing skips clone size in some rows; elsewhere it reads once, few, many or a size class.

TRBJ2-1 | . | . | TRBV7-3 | CASSIGGYNEQFF | TGTGCCAGCAGCATAGGGGGCTACAATGAGCAGTTCTTC
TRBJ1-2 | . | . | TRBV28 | CASMRTADYGYTF | TGTGCCAGCATGAGGACAGCCGACTATGGCTACACCTTC
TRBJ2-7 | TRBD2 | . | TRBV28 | CASTPSGGLYEQYF | TGTGCCAGCACCCCTAGCGGGGGCCTCTACGAGCAGTACTTC
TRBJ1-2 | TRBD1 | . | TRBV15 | CAASREEQGANGYTF | TGTGCCGCCAGCAGGGAAGAACAGGGGGCTAATGGCTACACCTTC
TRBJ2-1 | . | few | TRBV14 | CASSHVFYSSKQRMDEQFF | TGTGCCAGCAGCCACGTCTTCTATTCATCTAAACAACGGATGGATGAGCAGTTCTTC
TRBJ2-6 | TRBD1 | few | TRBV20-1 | CSAPTGGSSGANVLTF | TGCAGTGCCCCGACAGGGGGTTCCTCTGGGGCCAACGTCCTGACTTTC
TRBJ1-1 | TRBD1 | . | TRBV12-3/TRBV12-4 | CASSMRQGNEAFF | TGTGCTAGCAGTATGCGACAGGGTAATGAAGCTTTCTTT
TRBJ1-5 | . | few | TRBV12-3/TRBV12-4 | CASSLLAGSNQPQHF | TGTGCCAGCAGTTTATTGGCGGGGTCCAATCAGCCCCAGCATTTT
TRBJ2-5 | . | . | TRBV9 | CASSVDSQTQYF | TGTGCCAGCAGCGTAGATTCACAGACCCAGTACTTC
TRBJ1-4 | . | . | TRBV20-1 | CSARSLGRLGEKLFF | TGCAGTGCTAGATCACTCGGACGGCTGGGGGAAAAACTGTTTTTT
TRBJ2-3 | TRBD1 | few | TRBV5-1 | CASSEGQGGFMPQYF | TGCGCCAGCAGCGAGGGACAGGGGGGTTTTATGCCGCAGTATTTT
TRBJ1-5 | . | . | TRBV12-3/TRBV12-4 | CASSWGSQAYSNQPQHF | TGTGCCAGCAGTTGGGGGTCACAGGCATATAGCAATCAGCCCCAGCATTTT
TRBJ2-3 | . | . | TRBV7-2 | CASSLVAVGDTQYF | TGTGCCAGCAGCTTAGTAGCGGTGGGAGATACGCAGTATTTT
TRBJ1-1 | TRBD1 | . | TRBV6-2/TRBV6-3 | CASRPVHRGASEAFF | TGTGCCAGCAGACCGGTACACAGGGGCGCCTCTGAAGCTTTCTTT
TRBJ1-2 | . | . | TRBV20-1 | CSARSDRHYYGYTF | TGCAGTGCTAGAAGCGACAGGCATTACTATGGCTACACCTTC
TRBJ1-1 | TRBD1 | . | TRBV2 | CASSGTGRGEAFF | TGTGCCAGCAGCGGGACAGGCCGCGGGGAAGCTTTCTTT
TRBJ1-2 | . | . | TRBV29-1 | CSVQGASGYGYTF | TGCAGCGTTCAAGGGGCGTCTGGGTATGGCTACACCTTC
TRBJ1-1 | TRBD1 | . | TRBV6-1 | CASSDRGQRGTEAFF | TGTGCCAGCAGTGACAGGGGGCAACGAGGTACTGAAGCTTTCTTT
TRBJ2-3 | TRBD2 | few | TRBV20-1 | CSARGRGGSMEDTQYF | TGCAGTGCTAGGGGGCGCGGGGGGAGTATGGAAGATACGCAGTATTTT
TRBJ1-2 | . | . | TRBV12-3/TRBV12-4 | CASSRDNSNYGYTF | TGTGCCAGCAGCCGGGACAACTCTAACTATGGCTACACCTTC
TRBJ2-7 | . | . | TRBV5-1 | CASSPAGLYYEQYF | TGCGCCAGCAGCCCCGCGGGCCTGTACTACGAGCAGTACTTC
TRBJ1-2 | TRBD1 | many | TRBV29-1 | CSVGITGTGGVHYGYTF | TGCAGCGTGGGGATAACCGGGACAGGGGGAGTTCACTATGGCTACACCTTC
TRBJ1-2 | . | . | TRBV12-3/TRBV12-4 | CASSRDGLYGYTF | TGTGCCAGCAGCCGGGACGGCCTCTATGGCTACACCTTC